Detailed here is one T cell receptor beta chain. This CDR3 spans 13 amino acids. V was cut by 3 bases and J by 4 bases, with 10 bases left in between. Germline CDR1 and CDR2: DFQATT and SNEGSKA (reference sequence). Sequenced by immunoSEQ multiplex PCR; TCRdb stores in-frame clones only, minus some. The repertoire includes about 120,000 clones, about 87% of them detected once, and roughly 3.3% sits in the top ten. The sample belongs to a study of control samples from healthy donors and cancer patients. This sequence originates from a man aged 40-55 years in good health. The gene calls are TRBV20-1 and TRBJ1-5; D uncertain. Sequenced input: blood. CDR3 in amino acids: CSASISGNQPQHF. In nucleotides, the CDR3 is TGCAGTGCTAGTATCTCGGGGAATCAGCCCCAGCATTTT.